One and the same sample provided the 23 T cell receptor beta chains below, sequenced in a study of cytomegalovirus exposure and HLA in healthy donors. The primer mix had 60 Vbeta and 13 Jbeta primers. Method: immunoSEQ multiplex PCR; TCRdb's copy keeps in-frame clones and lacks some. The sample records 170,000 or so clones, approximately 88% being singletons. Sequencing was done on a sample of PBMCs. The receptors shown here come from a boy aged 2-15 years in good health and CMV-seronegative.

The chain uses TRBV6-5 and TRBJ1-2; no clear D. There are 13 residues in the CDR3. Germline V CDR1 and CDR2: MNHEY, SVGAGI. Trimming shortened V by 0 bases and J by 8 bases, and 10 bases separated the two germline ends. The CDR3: CASSYSRPGGYTF. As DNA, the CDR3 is TGTGCCAGCAGTTACTCGAGACCGGGGGGCTACACCTTC.

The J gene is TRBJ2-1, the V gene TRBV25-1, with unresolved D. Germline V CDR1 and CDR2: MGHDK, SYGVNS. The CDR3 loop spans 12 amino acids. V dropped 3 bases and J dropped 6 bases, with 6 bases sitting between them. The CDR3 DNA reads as TGTGCCAGCAGTGACGGTCCCAATGAGCAGTTCTTC. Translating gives CASSDGPNEQFF.

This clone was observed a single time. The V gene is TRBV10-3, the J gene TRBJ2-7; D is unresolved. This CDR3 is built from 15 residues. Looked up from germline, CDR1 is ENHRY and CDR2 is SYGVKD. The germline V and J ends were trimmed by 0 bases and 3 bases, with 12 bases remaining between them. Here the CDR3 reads CAISESVERVYEQYF. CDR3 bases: TGTGCCATCAGTGAGTCAGTAGAACGTGTCTACGAGCAGTACTTC.

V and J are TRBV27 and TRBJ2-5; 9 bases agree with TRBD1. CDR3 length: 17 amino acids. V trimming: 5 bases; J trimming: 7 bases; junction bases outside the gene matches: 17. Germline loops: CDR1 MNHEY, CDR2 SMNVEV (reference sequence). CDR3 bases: TGTGCCAGCAGTCTTTACAGGGGGCGCGATAAGGGAGGGACCCAGTACTTC. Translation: CASSLYRGRDKGGTQYF.

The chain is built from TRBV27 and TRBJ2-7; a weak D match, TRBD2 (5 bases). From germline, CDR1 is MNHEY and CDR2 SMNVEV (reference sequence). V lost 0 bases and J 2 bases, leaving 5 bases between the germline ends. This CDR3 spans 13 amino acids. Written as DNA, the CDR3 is TGTGCCAGCAGTTTATCGGGAGCCTACGAGCAGTACTTC. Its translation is CASSLSGAYEQYF.

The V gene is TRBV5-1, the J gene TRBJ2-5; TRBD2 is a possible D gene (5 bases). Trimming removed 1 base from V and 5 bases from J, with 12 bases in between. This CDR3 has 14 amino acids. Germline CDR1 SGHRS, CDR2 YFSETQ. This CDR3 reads CASSLRGYGETQYF. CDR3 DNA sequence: TGCGCCAGCAGCTTGCGGGGTTACGGGGAGACCCAGTACTTC.

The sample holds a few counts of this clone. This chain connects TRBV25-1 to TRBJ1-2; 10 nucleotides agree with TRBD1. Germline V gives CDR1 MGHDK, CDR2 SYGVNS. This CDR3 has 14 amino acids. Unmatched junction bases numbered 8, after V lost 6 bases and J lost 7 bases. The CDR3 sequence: CASSSDRGLFGYTF. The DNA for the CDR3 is TGTGCCAGCAGCTCAGACAGGGGGCTTTTTGGCTACACCTTC.

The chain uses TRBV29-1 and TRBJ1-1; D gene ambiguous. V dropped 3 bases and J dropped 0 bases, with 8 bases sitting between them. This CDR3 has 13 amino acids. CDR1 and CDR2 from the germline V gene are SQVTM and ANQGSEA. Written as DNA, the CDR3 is TGCAGCGTTGAGGGCAGGTTGAACACTGAAGCTTTCTTT. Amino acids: CSVEGRLNTEAFF.

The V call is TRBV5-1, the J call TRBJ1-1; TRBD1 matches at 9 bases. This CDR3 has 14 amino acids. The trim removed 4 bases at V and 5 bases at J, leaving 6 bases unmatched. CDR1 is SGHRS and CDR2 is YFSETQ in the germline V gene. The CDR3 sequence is CASSRSGQGTEAFF. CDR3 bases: TGCGCCAGCAGCCGGTCGGGACAGGGAACTGAAGCTTTCTTT.

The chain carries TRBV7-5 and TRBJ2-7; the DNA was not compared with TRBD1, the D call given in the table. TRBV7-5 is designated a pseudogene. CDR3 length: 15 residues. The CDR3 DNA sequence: TGTGTCAGAAGCCCCTATTCGACAGTCGTCTACGAGCAGTACTTC. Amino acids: CVRSPYSTVVYEQYF.

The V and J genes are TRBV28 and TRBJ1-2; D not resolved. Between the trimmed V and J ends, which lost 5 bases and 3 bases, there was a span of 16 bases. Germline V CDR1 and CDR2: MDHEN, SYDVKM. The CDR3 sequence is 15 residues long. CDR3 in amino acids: CASSPVRGRDYGYTF. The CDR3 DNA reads TGTGCCAGCAGTCCGGTCCGGGGTAGGGACTATGGCTACACCTTC.

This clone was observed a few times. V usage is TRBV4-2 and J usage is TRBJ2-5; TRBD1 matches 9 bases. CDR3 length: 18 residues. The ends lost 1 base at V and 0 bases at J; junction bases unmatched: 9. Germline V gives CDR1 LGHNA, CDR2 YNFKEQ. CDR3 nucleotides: TGTGCCAGCAGCCAAGTAGGGTTCGGGACAGGGTACCAAGAGACCCAGTACTTC. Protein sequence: CASSQVGFGTGYQETQYF.

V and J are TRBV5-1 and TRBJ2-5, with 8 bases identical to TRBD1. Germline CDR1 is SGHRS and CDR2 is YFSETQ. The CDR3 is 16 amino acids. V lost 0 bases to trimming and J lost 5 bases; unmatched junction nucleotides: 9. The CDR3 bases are TGCGCCAGCAGCTTGGCCTTACCAGGGGGCGGGGAGACCCAGTACTTC. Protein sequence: CASSLALPGGGETQYF.

CDR3 amino acids: CASSDPNTGGETQYF. CDR3 in DNA: TGTGCCAGCAGTGACCCCAACACGGGTGGAGAGACCCAGTACTTC. The rearrangement links TRBV2 to TRBJ2-5; D is uncertain. Trimming stripped 3 bases from V and 4 bases from J, with 15 bases between. CDR3 size: 15 residues. Germline V lookup: CDR1 SNHLY, CDR2 FYNNEI.

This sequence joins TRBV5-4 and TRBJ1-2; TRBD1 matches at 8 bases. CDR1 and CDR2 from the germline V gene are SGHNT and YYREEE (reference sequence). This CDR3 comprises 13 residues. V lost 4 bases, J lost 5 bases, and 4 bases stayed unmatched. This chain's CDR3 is CASSQQGGYGYTF. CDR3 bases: TGTGCCAGCAGCCAACAGGGGGGGTATGGCTACACCTTC.

CDR3 region: CASSSPGQVAYGYTF. The CDR3 nucleotides read TGTGCCAGCAGTTCGCCGGGACAGGTGGCCTATGGCTACACCTTC. The chain recombines TRBV28 with TRBJ1-2; TRBD1 matches 8 bases. This CDR3 region has 15 residues. Looked up from germline, CDR1 is MDHEN and CDR2 is SYDVKM. V was pared by 4 bases and J by 4 bases, with 8 bases of the junction left unmatched.

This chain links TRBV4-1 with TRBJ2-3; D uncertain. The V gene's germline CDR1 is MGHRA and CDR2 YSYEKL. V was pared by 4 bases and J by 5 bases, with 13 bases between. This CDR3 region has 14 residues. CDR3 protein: CASSLPAPGDTQYF. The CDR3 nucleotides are TGCGCCAGCAGCCTACCGGCCCCAGGAGATACGCAGTATTTT.

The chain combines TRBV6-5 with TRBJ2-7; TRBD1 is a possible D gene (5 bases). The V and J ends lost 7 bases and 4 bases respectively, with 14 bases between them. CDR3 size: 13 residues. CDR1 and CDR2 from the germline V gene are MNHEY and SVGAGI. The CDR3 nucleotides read TGTGCCAGCACCGGAGACAGTAGTTACGAGCAGTACTTC. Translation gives CASTGDSSYEQYF.

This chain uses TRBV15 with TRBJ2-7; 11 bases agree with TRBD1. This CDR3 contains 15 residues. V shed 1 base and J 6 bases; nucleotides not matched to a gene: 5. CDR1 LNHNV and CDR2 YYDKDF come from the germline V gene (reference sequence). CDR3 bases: TGTGCCACCAGCAGAGTCGCAGGACAGGGGGCCGAGCAGTACTTC. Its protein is CATSRVAGQGAEQYF. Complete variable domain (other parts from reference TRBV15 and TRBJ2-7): DAMVIQNPRYQVTQFGKPVTLSCSQTLNHNVMYWYQQKSSQAPKLLFHYYDKDFNNEADTPDNFQSRRPNTSFCFLDIRSPGLGDTAMYLCATSRVAGQGAEQYFGPGTRLTVT.

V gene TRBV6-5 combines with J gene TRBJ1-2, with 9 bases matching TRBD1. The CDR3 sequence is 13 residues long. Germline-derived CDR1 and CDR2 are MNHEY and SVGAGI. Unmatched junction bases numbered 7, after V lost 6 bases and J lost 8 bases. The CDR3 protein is CASRSDRGSGYTF. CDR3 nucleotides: TGTGCCAGCAGGTCGGACAGGGGTTCGGGCTACACCTTC.

CDR3 protein: CASSSLGTSGRRGREQFF. CDR3 DNA: TGTGCCAGCAGTTCTCTAGGGACTAGCGGGAGAAGGGGCCGTGAGCAGTTCTTC. The genes are TRBV27 and TRBJ2-1, with TRBD2 identical over 14 bases. There are 18 residues in the CDR3. CDR1 MNHEY and CDR2 SMNVEV come from the germline V gene (reference sequence). The V and J ends lost 4 bases and 9 bases, in that order; junction bases with no gene match: 14.

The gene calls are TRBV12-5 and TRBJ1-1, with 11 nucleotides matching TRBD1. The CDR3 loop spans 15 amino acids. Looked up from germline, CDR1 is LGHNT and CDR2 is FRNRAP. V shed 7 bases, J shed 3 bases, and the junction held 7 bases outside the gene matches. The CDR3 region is CASVRDRGLDTEAFF. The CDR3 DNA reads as TGTGCTAGTGTGCGGGACAGGGGGTTAGACACTGAAGCTTTCTTT.

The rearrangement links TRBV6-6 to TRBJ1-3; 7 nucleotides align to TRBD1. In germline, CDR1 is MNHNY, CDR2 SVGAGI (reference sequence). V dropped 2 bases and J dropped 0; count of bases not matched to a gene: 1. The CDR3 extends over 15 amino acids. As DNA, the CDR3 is TGTGCCAGCAGTTACGGGGACAGCTCTGGAAACACCATATATTTT. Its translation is CASSYGDSSGNTIYF.